Sequencing of this T cell receptor beta chain was carried out in a study of cytomegalovirus exposure and HLA in healthy donors. Vbeta (60) and Jbeta (13) primers were used in the PCR. Assay: immunoSEQ multiplex PCR; the TCRdb copy retains only in-frame clones and omits some. In all, the sample yields about 120,000 clones. The V gene's germline CDR1 is SGHNT and CDR2 YYREEE (reference sequence). The CDR3 contains 12 residues. V was shortened by 4 bases and J by 12 bases, with 13 bases between the two germline ends. Sequenced input: PBMCs. The sequence was obtained from a man aged 18 to 30 in good health and CMV-seronegative. The gene calls are TRBV5-4 and TRBJ1-4; D ambiguous. This CDR3 reads CASSGREKELFF. Written as DNA, the CDR3 is TGTGCCAGCAGCGGAAGGGAGAAGGAACTGTTTTTT.